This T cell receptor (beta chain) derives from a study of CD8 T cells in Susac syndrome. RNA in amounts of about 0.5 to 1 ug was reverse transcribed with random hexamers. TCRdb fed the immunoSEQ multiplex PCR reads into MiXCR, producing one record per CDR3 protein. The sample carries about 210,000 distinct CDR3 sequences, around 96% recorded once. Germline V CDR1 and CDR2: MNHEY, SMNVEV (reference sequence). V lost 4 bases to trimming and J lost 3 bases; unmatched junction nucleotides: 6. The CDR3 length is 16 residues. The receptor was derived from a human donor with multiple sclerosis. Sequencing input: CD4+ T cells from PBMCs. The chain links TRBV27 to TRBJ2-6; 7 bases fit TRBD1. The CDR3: CASSSGQAFGANVLTF. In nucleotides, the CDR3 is TGTGCCAGCAGTTCCGGACAGGCATTTGGGGCCAACGTCCTGACTTTC.